This T cell receptor beta chain was sequenced for a study of blood T cells in healthy people across ages. Germline loops: CDR1 LGHDT, CDR2 YNNKEL (reference sequence). Trimming took off 3 bases at V and 0 bases at J, with 19 bases between the two ends. The CDR3 consists of 18 residues. Primed by a sample-barcoded 5' primer and a J-beta primer mix, a second PCR proceeded for roughly 6 to 12 cycles. One entry per CDR3 protein results from TCRdb running MiXCR on the 5' RACE reads. The data show approximately 800,000 distinct CDR3 sequences, around 68% seen once. This clonotype was recorded once. Sequenced: blood. This TCR came from a man younger than 45 in good health. The J gene is TRBJ2-3, the V gene TRBV3-1, with D tentatively TRBD2 (7 bases). Here the CDR3 DNA reads TGTGCCAGCAGCCACTTGAATCGTGCGGGGGCGAGCACAGATACGCAGTATTTT. It encodes CASSHLNRAGASTDTQYF.